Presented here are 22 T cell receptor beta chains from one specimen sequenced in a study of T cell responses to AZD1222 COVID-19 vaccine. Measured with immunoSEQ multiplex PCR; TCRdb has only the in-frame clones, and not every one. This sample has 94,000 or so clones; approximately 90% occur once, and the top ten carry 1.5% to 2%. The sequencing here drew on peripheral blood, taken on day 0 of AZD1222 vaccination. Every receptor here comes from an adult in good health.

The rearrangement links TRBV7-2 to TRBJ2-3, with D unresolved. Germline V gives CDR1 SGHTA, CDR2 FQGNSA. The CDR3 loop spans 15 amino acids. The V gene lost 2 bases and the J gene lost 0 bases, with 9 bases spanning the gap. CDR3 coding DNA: TGTGCCAGCAGCTTACGGCAGTCTAGCACAGATACGCAGTATTTT. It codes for CASSLRQSSTDTQYF.

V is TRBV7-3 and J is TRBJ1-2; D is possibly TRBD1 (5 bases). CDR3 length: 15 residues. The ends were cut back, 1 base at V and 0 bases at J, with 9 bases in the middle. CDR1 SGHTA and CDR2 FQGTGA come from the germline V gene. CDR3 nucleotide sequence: TGTGCCAGCAGCTTAAACGCAGGGTCTAACTATGGCTACACCTTC. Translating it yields CASSLNAGSNYGYTF.

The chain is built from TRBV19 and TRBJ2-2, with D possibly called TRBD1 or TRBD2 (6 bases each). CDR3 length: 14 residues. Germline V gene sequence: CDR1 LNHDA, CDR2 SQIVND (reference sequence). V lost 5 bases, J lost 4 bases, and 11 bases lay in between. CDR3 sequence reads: CASSLGGRTGELFF. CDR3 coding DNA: TGTGCCAGTAGTCTCGGGGGCCGCACCGGGGAGCTGTTTTTT. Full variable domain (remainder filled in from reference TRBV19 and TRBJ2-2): DGGITQSPKYLFRKEGQNVTLSCEQNLNHDAMYWYRQDPGQGLRLIYYSQIVNDFQKGDIAEGYSVSREKKESFPLTVTSAQKNPTAFYLCASSLGGRTGELFFGEGSRLTVL.

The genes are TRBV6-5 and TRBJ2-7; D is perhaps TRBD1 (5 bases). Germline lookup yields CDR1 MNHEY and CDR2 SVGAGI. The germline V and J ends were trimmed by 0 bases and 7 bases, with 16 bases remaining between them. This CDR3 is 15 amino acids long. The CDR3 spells CASSYSITRAREQYF. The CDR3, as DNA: TGTGCCAGCAGTTACTCGATTACCAGGGCAAGAGAGCAGTACTTC.

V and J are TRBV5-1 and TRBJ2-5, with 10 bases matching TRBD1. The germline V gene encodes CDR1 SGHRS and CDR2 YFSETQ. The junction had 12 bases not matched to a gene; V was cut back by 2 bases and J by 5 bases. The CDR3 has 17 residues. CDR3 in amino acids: CASSLRMTGGATETQYF. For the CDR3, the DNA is TGCGCCAGCAGCTTACGGATGACAGGGGGCGCGACGGAGACCCAGTACTTC.

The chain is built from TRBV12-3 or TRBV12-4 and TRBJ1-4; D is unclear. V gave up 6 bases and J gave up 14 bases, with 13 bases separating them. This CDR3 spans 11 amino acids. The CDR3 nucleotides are TGTGCCAGCAGCCCGAGGGTTGCCCTGTTTTTT. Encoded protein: CASSPRVALFF.

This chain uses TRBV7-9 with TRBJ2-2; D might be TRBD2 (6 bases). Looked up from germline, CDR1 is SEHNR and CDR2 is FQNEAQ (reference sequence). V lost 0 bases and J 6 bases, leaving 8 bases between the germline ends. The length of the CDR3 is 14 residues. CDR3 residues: CASSLAGGAGELFF. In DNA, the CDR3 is TGTGCCAGCAGCTTAGCGGGGGGAGCCGGGGAGCTGTTTTTT.

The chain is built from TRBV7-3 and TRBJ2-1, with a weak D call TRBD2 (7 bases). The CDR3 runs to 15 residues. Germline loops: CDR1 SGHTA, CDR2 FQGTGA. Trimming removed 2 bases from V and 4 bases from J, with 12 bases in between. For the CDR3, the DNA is TGTGCCAGCAGCTTATTCGGGGGGCGATACAATGAGCAGTTCTTC. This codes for CASSLFGGRYNEQFF.

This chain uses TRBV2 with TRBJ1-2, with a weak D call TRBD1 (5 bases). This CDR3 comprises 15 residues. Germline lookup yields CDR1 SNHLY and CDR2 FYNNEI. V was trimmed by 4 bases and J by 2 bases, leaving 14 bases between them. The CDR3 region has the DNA TGTGCCAGCAGTGCAATTAGACAGACGAACTATGGCTACACCTTC. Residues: CASSAIRQTNYGYTF.

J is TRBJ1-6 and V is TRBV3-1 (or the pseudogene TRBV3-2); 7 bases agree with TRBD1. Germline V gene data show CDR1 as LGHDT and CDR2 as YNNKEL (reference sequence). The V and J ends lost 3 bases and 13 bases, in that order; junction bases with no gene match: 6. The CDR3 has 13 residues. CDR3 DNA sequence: TGTGCCAGCAGCCAGTTCGGGACAGAGCCCCTCCACTTT. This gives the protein CASSQFGTEPLHF.

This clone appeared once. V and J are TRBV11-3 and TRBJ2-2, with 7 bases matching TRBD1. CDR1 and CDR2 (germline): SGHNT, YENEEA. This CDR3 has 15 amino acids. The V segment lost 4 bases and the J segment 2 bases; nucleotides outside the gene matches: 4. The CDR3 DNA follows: TGTGCCAGCAGCTCCGGGACAGCTAACACCGGGGAGCTGTTTTTT. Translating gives CASSSGTANTGELFF.

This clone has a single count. The CDR3: CASSLNGGAGEQYF. The CDR3 nucleotides are TGTGCCAGCAGTCTGAACGGGGGGGCCGGTGAGCAGTACTTC. V usage is TRBV6-4 and J usage is TRBJ2-7, with 8 bases identical to TRBD2. The CDR3 covers 14 residues. With V trimmed by 5 bases and J by 7 bases, 10 bases remained unmatched. Germline CDR1 and CDR2: MRHNA and SNTAGT.

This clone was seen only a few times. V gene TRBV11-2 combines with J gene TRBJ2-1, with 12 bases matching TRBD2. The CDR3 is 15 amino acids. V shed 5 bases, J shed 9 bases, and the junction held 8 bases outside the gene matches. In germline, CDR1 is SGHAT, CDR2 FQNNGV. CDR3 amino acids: CASSQGPTSGGEQFF. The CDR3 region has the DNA TGTGCCAGCAGCCAAGGGCCGACTAGCGGGGGTGAGCAGTTCTTC. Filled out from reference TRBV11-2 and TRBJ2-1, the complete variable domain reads EAGVAQSPRYKIIEKRQSVAFWCNPISGHATLYWYQQILGQGPKLLIQFQNNGVVDDSQLPKDRFSAERLKGVDSTLKIQPAKLEDSAVYLCASSQGPTSGGEQFFGPGTRLTVL.

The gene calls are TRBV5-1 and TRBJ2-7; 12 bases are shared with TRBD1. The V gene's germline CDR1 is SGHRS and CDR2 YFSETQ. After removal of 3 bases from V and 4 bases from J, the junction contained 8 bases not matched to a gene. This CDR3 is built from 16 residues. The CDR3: CASSSWGTGGWYEQYF. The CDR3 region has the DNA TGCGCCAGCAGCTCGTGGGGGACAGGGGGCTGGTACGAGCAGTACTTC.

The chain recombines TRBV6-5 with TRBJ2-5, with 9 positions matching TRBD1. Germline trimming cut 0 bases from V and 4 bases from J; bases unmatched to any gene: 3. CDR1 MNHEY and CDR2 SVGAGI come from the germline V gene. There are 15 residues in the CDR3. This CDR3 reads CASSYSGTGRETQYF. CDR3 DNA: TGTGCCAGCAGTTACTCTGGGACAGGGCGAGAGACCCAGTACTTC.

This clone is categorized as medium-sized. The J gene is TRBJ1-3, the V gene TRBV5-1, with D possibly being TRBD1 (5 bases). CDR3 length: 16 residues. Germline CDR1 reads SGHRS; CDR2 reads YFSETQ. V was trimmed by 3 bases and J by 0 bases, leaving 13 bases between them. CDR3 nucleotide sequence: TGCGCCAGCAGCTATCTGGAGGGGCGCTCTGGAAACACCATATATTTT. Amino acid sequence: CASSYLEGRSGNTIYF.

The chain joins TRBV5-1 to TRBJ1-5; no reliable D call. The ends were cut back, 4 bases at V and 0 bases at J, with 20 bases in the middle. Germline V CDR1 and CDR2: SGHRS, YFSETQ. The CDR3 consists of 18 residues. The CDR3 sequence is CASSPVPTKENSNQPQHF. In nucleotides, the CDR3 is TGCGCCAGCAGCCCCGTCCCCACTAAAGAAAATAGCAATCAGCCCCAGCATTTT.

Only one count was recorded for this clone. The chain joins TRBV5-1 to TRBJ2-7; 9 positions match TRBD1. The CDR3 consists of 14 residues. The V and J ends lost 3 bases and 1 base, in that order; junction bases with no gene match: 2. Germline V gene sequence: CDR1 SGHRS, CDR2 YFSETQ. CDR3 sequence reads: CASSSDRGSYEQYF. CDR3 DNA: TGCGCCAGCAGCTCAGACAGGGGGTCCTACGAGCAGTACTTC.

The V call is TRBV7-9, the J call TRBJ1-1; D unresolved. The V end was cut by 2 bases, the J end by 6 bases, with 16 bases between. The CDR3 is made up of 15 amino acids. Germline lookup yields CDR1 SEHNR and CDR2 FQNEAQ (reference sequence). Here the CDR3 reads CASSLTDPGGAEAFF. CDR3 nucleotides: TGTGCCAGCAGCTTAACAGATCCCGGCGGGGCTGAAGCTTTCTTT.

Here the CDR3 DNA reads TGTGCCAGCAGCTCGGACTTTCCAAACACAGATACGCAGTATTTT. Its protein product is CASSSDFPNTDTQYF. The chain carries TRBV7-9 and TRBJ2-3; TRBD2 is a possible D gene (5 bases). CDR1 and CDR2 from the germline V gene are SEHNR and FQNEAQ (reference sequence). The CDR3 is 15 residues long. V was trimmed by 4 bases and J by 2 bases, leaving 13 bases between them.

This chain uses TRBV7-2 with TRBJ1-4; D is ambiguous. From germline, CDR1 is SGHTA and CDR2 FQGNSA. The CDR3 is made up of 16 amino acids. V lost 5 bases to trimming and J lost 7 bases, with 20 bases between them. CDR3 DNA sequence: TGTGCCAGCAGCCTCCCTCGTGGGCAGATGGGTGAAAAACTGTTTTTT. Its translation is CASSLPRGQMGEKLFF.

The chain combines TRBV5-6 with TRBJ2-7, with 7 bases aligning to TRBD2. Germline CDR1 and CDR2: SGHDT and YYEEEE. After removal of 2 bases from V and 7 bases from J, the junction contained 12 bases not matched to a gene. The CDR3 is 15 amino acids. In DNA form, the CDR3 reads TGTGCCAGCAGCTTTTATGGTAGCGGGTTTGAAGAGCAGTACTTC. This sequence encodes CASSFYGSGFEEQYF.